This T cell receptor (beta chain) comes out of a study of blood T cell repertoires in COVID-19. About the research overall: Acute and convalescent COVID-19 samples came from the United States, Italy and Spain. The cDNA or gDNA used as material had been derived from T cells, B-cell-depleted T cells, or PBMCs.

Authors' methods: Reference gene primer amplification gave nucleated cell count estimates. This table comes from immunoSEQ multiplex PCR, and its TCRdb copy is limited to in-frame clones, with some not included. V, J and clone size reflect that table, while D and trimming were determined from the DNA. The top ten clones hold about 6.8% of a sample with roughly 300,000 clones, 89% of them seen once. The source material was peripheral blood. The receptor's source is a man in his late teens or twenties who had recovered from COVID-19.

The CDR3 protein is CASSSRYEQYF. CDR3 in DNA: TGTGCCAGTAGTAGCAGATACGAGCAGTACTTC. This chain joins TRBV19 and TRBJ2-7; no clear D gene. Germline values: CDR1 LNHDA, CDR2 SQIVND (reference sequence). This CDR3 is built from 11 residues. V gave up 4 bases and J gave up 4 bases, with 5 bases separating them.